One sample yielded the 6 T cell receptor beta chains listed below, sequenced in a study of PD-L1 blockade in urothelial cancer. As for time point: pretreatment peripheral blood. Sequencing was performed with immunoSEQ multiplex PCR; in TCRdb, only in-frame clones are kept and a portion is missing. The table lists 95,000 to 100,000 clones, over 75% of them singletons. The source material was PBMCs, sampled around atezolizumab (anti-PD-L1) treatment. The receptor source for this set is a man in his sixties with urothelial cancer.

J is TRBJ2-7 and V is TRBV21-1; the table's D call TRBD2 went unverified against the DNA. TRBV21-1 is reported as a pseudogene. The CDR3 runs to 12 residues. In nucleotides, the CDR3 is TGTGCCAGCAGCAACCCTCTCTACGAGCAGTACTTC. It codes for CASSNPLYEQYF.

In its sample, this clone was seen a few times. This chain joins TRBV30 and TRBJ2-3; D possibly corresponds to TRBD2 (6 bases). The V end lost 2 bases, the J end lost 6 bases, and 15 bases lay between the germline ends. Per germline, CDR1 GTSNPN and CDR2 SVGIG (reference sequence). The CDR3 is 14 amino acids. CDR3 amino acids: CAWSFGSGRDTQYF. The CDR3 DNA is TGTGCCTGGAGTTTCGGGTCGGGGAGGGATACGCAGTATTTT.

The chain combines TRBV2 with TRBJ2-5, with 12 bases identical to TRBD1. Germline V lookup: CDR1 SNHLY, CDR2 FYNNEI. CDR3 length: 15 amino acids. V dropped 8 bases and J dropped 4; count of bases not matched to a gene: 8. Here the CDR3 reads CASSWGTGGLETQYF. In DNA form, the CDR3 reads TGTGCCAGCTCTTGGGGGACAGGGGGCTTAGAGACCCAGTACTTC.

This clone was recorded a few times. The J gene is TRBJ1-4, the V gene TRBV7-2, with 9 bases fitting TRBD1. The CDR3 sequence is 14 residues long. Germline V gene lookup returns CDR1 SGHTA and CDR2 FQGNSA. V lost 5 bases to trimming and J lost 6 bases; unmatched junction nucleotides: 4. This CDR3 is CASSQDRGHEKLFF. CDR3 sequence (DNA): TGTGCCAGCAGCCAGGACAGGGGCCATGAAAAACTGTTTTTT.

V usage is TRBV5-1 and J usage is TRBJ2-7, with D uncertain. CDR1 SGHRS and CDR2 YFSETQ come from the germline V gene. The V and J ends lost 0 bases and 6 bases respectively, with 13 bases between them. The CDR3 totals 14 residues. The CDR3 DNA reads TGCGCCAGCAGCTTGGCTGCTGTTGGGCTCGAGCAGTACTTC. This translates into CASSLAAVGLEQYF.

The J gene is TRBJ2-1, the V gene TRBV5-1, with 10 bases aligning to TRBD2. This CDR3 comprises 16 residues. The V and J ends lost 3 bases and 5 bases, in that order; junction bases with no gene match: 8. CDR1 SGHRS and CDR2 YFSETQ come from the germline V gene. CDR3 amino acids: CASSSTSGGAHNEQFF. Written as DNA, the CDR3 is TGCGCCAGCAGCTCTACAAGCGGGGGGGCCCACAATGAGCAGTTCTTC.